This TCR beta chain was sequenced in a study of blood T cell repertoires in COVID-19. The wider study: The origin of the acute and convalescent COVID-19 samples was the United States, Italy and Spain. T cells, B-cell-depleted T cells, or PBMCs provided the cDNA or gDNA that served as material.

The CDR3 spans 16 residues. V was cut by 5 bases and J by 2 bases, with 18 bases left in between. Germline V gives CDR1 SGHDN, CDR2 FVKESK. As processed by the authors: For nucleated cells, counts were estimated from reference gene primer amplification. The data were produced by immunoSEQ multiplex PCR, yet TCRdb's version contains in-frame clones alone and is incomplete. V, J and clone size are those of that table, while D and trimming were read from the DNA. The sample shows about 140,000 clones, about 79% of them seen only once. The sample was peripheral blood. The origin of this receptor is a man aged 55 to 70 with active or convalescent COVID-19. This sequence joins TRBV14 and TRBJ1-2; a possible D gene is TRBD1 (5 bases). The CDR3 DNA sequence: TGTGCCAGCAGCGAGGGACTGCCACGGACCAACTATGGCTACACCTTC. Translation: CASSEGLPRTNYGYTF. The variable domain in full, with the rest retrieved from reference TRBV14 and TRBJ1-2, is EAGVTQFPSHSVIEKGQTVTLRCDPISGHDNLYWYRRVMGKEIKFLLHFVKESKQDESGMPNNRFLAERTGGTYSTLKVQPAELEDSGVYFCASSEGLPRTNYGYTFGSGTRLTVV.